This T cell receptor beta chain derives from a study of blood T cell repertoires in COVID-19. Per the germline V gene, CDR1 is SEHNR and CDR2 is FQNEAQ (reference sequence). The V and J ends lost 1 base and 0 bases respectively, with 9 bases between them. There are 15 residues in the CDR3. This clone was counted at least ten times. Here immunoSEQ multiplex PCR was the method, and the copy in TCRdb shows in-frame clones only, minus some. Seen here are about 170,000 clones, roughly 80% observed once, and the top ten hold approximately 2.8%. Sample: peripheral blood. The chain carries TRBV7-9 and TRBJ1-2; D is unresolved. The sequence derives from a man aged 65 to 79 with acute or convalescent COVID-19. CDR3 protein: CASSLETGANYGYTF. The CDR3, as DNA: TGTGCCAGCAGCTTAGAGACTGGAGCTAACTATGGCTACACCTTC.